The T cell receptor beta chain under discussion was sequenced for a study of Tregs in tolerant kidney transplant recipients. Points on this clone: Its target is unknown.

Regarding the study as a whole: This study did not directly address biological reproducibility. Activated donor B cell expansion appeared to reveal the most relevant donor-specific TCRbeta repertoire. Few patients were studied, so findings need validation in larger groups.

Unstimulated regulatory T cells (CD4+CD25+CD127-), CD4+CD25- non-regulatory cells, CD4 and CD8 cells were FACS-sorted from thawed PBMCs. Only in-frame clones appear in the TCRdb table, and some are missing; sequencing was by immunoSEQ multiplex PCR. The repertoire holds about 59,000 clones, with around four fifths as singletons. This CDR3 comprises 16 residues. V lost 7 bases and J 0 bases, leaving 17 bases between the germline ends. Germline V gene sequence: CDR1 MNHNY, CDR2 SVGAGI (reference sequence). Sequenced: CD4+ T cells from blood. The V call is TRBV6-6, the J call TRBJ2-3, with D uncertain. The source is a human donor in good health. CDR3 residues: CASTDDRVPSTDTQYF. The CDR3 DNA sequence: TGTGCCAGCACCGACGATCGGGTCCCGAGCACAGATACGCAGTATTTT.